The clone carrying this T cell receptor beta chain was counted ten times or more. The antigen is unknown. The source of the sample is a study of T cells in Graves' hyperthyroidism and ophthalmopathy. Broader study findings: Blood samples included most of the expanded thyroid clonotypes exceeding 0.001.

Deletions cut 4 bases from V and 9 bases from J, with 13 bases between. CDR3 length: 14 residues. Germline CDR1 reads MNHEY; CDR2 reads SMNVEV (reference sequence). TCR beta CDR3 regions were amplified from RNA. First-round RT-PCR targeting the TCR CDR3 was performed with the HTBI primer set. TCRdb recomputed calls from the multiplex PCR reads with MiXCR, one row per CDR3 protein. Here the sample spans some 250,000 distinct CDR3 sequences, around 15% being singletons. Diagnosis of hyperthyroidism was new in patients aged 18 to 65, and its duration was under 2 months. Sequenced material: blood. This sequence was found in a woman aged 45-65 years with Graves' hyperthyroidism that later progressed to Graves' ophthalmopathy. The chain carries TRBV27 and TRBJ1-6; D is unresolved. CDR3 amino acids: CASSWGGMGSPLHF. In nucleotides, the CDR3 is TGTGCCAGCAGTTGGGGAGGGATGGGTTCACCCCTCCACTTT.